This T cell receptor (beta chain) was captured by sequencing in a study of T cell responses to AZD1222 COVID-19 vaccine. About the study: Second-dose schedules of about 4 or about 12 weeks were combined. Findings and limits, study-wide: Donor demographics were predominantly white British with a female majority; clonal diversity may be underestimated. Repertoire samples came only from after the peak T cell response.

A remark on this clone: The antigen remains undetermined.

The protocol was immunoSEQ multiplex PCR, while the TCRdb copy is restricted to in-frame clones and leaves out a portion. The table lists around 130,000 clones, about 90% of them singletons. The sample here was peripheral blood, taken on day 0 of AZD1222 vaccination. The clonotype originates from an adult in good health.

The CDR3 DNA reads TGTGCCAGTAGTGTCCAGGGGGCGGGGAACACTGAAGCTTTCTTT. It codes for CASSVQGAGNTEAFF. The chain joins TRBV19 to TRBJ1-1, with 8 bases matching TRBD1. V shed 5 bases and J 1 base; nucleotides not matched to a gene: 6. CDR3 length: 15 residues. Looked up from germline, CDR1 is LNHDA and CDR2 is SQIVND (reference sequence).